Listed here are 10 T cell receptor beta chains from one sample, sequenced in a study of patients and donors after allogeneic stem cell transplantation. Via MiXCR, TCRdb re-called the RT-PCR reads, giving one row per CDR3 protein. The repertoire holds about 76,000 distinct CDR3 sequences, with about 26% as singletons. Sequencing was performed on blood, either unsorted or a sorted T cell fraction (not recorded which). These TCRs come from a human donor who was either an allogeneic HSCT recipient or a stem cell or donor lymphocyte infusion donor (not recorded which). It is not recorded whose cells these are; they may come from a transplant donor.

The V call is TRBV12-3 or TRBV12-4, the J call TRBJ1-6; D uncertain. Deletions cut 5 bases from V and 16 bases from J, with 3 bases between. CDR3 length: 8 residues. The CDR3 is CASSRLHF. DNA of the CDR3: TGTGCCAGCAGTCGTCTCCACTTT.

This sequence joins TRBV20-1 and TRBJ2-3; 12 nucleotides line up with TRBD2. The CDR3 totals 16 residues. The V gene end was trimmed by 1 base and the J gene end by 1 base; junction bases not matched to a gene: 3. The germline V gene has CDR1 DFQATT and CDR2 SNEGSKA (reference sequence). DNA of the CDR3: TGCAGTGCTAGAGGAGGACTAGCGGGACGCACAGATACGCAGTATTTT. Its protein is CSARGGLAGRTDTQYF.

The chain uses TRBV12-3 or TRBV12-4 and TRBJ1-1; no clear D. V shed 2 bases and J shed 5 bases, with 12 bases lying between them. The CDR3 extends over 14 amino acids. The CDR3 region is CASSLQSPRTEAFF. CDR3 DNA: TGTGCCAGCAGTTTACAGAGTCCTCGGACTGAAGCTTTCTTT.

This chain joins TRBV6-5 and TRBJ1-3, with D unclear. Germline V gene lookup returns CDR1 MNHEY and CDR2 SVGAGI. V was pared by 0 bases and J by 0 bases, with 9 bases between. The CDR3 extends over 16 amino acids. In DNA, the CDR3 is TGTGCCAGCAGTTACTCCCCCGATAGCTCTGGAAACACCATATATTTT. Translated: CASSYSPDSSGNTIYF.

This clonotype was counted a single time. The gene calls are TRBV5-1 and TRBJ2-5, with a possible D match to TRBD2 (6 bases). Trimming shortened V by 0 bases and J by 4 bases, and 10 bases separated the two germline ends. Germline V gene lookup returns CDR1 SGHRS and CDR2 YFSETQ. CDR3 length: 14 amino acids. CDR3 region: CASSLAAGRETQYF. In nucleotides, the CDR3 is TGCGCCAGCAGCTTGGCCGCGGGAAGAGAGACCCAGTACTTC.

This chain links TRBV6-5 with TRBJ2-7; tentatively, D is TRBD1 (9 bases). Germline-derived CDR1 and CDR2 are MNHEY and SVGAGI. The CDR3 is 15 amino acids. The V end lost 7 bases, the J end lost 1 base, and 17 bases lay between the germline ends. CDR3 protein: CASTIAGTGSYEQYF. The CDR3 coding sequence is TGTGCCAGCACCATAGCGGGGACAGGGTCCTACGAGCAGTACTTC.

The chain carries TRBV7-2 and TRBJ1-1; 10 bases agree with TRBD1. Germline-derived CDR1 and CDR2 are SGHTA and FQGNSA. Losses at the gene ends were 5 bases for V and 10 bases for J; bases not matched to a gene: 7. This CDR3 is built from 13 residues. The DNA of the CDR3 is TGTGCCAGCAGCCGATACCGGGACAGGGGAGCTTTCTTT. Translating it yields CASSRYRDRGAFF.

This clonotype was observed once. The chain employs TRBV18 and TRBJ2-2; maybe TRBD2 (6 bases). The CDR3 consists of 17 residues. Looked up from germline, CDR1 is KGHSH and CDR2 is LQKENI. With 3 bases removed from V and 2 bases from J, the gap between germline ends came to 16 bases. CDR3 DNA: TGTGCCAGCTCACCTCCTCGGTCCGGGAGAAACACCGGGGAGCTGTTTTTT. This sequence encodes CASSPPRSGRNTGELFF.

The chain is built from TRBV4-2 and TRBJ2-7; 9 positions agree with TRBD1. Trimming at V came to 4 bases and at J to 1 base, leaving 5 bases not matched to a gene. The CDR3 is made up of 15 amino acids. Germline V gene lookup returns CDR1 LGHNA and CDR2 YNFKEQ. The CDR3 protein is CASSRATGGSYEQYF. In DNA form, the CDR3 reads TGTGCCAGCAGCCGAGCGACAGGGGGGTCCTACGAGCAGTACTTC.

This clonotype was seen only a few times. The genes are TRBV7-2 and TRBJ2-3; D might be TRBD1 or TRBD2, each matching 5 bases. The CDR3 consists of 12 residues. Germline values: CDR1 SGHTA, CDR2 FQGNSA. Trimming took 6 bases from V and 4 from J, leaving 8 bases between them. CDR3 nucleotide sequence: TGTGCCAGCAGTCCGGGGCCAGATACGCAGTATTTT. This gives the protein CASSPGPDTQYF.